Below, 20 T cell receptor beta chains from the same sample are listed, as sequenced in a study of Graves' ophthalmopathy and Graves' hyperthyroidism. RNA transcripts served as template for amplifying TCR beta CDR3 sequences. Following a first-round RT-PCR that used HTBI primers, a second-round multiplex PCR was carried out. In TCRdb, the multiplex PCR reads were re-called with MiXCR into one record per CDR3 protein. The sample has 660,000 or so distinct CDR3 sequences; more than 40% are singletons. Sequences were obtained from peripheral blood. The receptors were sampled from an adult man with Graves' ophthalmopathy.

This clonotype has at least ten counts. The CDR3 is CASSPRGAGNTEAFF. As DNA, the CDR3 is TGTGCCAGTAGTCCCCGAGGGGCAGGGAACACTGAAGCTTTCTTT. The V gene is TRBV19, the J gene TRBJ1-1; D perhaps matches TRBD1 (5 bases). Deletions cut 5 bases from V and 1 base from J, with 14 bases between. Germline CDR1 LNHDA, CDR2 SQIVND (reference sequence). CDR3 length: 15 residues. Full variable domain (rest looked up from reference TRBV19 and TRBJ1-1): DGGITQSPKYLFRKEGQNVTLSCEQNLNHDAMYWYRQDPGQGLRLIYYSQIVNDFQKGDIAEGYSVSREKKESFPLTVTSAQKNPTAFYLCASSPRGAGNTEAFFGQGTRLTVV.

The chain links TRBV25-1 to TRBJ1-6; D is ambiguous. V lost 1 base and J 5 bases, leaving 3 bases between the germline ends. Germline values: CDR1 MGHDK, CDR2 SYGVNS. The CDR3 has 13 residues. The CDR3, as DNA: TGTGCCAGCAGTGAATGGGATAATTCACCCCTCCACTTT. As protein: CASSEWDNSPLHF.

In the case of this clonotype: The junction shows a germline mismatch at one end, possibly a read error. The V and J genes are TRBV11-1 and TRBJ1-1; possible D gene TRBD1, 6 bases. The CDR3 has 13 amino acids. Per the germline V gene, CDR1 is SGHAT and CDR2 is FQDESV (reference sequence). The CDR3 nucleotides are TGTGCCAGCAGCGGATCGGACAGAACTGAAGCCTTCTTT. Translated, it gives CASSGSDRTEAFF. The full variable domain, rest sourced from reference TRBV11-1 and TRBJ1-1, is EAEVAQSPRYKITEKSQAVAFWCDPISGHATLYWYRQILGQGPELLVQFQDESVVDDSQLPKDRFSAERLKGVDSTLKIQPAELGDSAMYLCASSGSDRTEAFFGQGTRLTVV.

The genes are TRBV9 and TRBJ1-2; a possible D gene is TRBD1 (6 bases). The CDR3 has 15 residues. V shed 3 bases and J shed 4 bases, with 16 bases lying between them. Germline-derived CDR1 and CDR2 are SGDLS and YYNGEE. The CDR3 loop reads CASSGTEGGIYGYTF. For the CDR3, the DNA is TGTGCCAGCAGCGGTACAGAGGGGGGGATCTATGGCTACACCTTC.

The rearrangement uses TRBV15 and TRBJ1-5; 7 nucleotides match TRBD1. V trimming: 3 bases; J trimming: 8 bases; junction bases outside the gene matches: 7. CDR1 and CDR2 from the germline V gene are LNHNV and YYDKDF (reference sequence). CDR3 length: 14 residues. CDR3 sequence reads: CATSSYSRGEPQHF. CDR3 in DNA: TGTGCCACCAGCAGTTACTCCAGGGGGGAGCCCCAGCATTTT.

CDR3 DNA: TGTGCCACCAGTGATTTCCCCTACAGGGACTCAGATACGCAGTATTTT. It translates to CATSDFPYRDSDTQYF. J is TRBJ2-3 and V is TRBV24-1; D might be TRBD1 or TRBD2, each matching 6 bases. Germline CDR1 KGHDR, CDR2 SFDVKD. V was cut by 1 base and J by 4 bases, with 14 bases left in between. The CDR3 spans 16 residues.

The rearrangement links TRBV29-1 to TRBJ2-7, with D maybe TRBD2 (5 bases). CDR3 length: 15 amino acids. V was cut by 4 bases and J by 6 bases, with 22 bases left in between. The germline V gene encodes CDR1 SQVTM and CDR2 ANQGSEA. The CDR3 DNA reads as TGCAGCGTTGTAGTTGGGGAGCGCGATCTTGGCGAGCAGTACTTC. This encodes CSVVVGERDLGEQYF.

This clonotype was seen many times. The chain has TRBV7-9 and TRBJ2-5, with D tentatively TRBD2 (6 bases). This CDR3 is 16 amino acids long. Germline V gene data show CDR1 as SEHNR and CDR2 as FQNEAQ (reference sequence). The V end lost 5 bases, the J end lost 2 bases, and 18 bases lay between the germline ends. The DNA of the CDR3 is TGTGCCAGCAGCCACCCGCGGGATGAGCGGCAAGAGACCCAGTACTTC. Amino acid sequence: CASSHPRDERQETQYF.

This clonotype was detected only a few times. The chain is built from TRBV7-2 and TRBJ2-2; the match to TRBD2 covers 7 bases. CDR3 size: 16 residues. Germline CDR1 SGHTA, CDR2 FQGNSA. The J segment lost 4 bases and the V segment lost 5 bases, leaving 10 bases of the junction unmatched. The CDR3 nucleotides read TGTGCCAGCAGCCTCGGACCCCCGGGGGGCACCGGGGAGCTGTTTTTT. Its protein product is CASSLGPPGGTGELFF.

The V call is TRBV12-3 or TRBV12-4, the J call TRBJ2-2, with 7 bases identical to TRBD2. The length of the CDR3 is 17 residues. The chain's CDR3 is CASGLVLGRERTGELFF. DNA of the CDR3: TGTGCTAGTGGTTTGGTACTTGGGCGGGAGCGCACCGGGGAGCTGTTTTTT.

This clonotype was counted many times. The chain employs TRBV7-9 and TRBJ2-5; 7 bases align to TRBD2. The germline gives CDR1 SEHNR, CDR2 FQNEAQ (reference sequence). The length of the CDR3 is 16 residues. Trimming cost V 2 bases and J 1 base; bases outside gene matches: 7. The CDR3 here is CASSLPPGGSQETQYF. As DNA, the CDR3 is TGTGCCAGCAGCTTACCTCCCGGGGGGAGCCAAGAGACCCAGTACTTC.

The chain joins TRBV11-2 to TRBJ2-3; D is uncertain. The CDR3 contains 13 residues. The V gene lost 6 bases and the J gene lost 3 bases, with 10 bases spanning the gap. The germline V gene has CDR1 SGHAT and CDR2 FQNNGV. This CDR3 is CASRFDGTDTQYF. DNA for the CDR3: TGTGCCAGCAGGTTCGACGGGACAGATACGCAGTATTTT. Variable domain in full (rest from reference TRBV11-2 and TRBJ2-3): EAGVAQSPRYKIIEKRQSVAFWCNPISGHATLYWYQQILGQGPKLLIQFQNNGVVDDSQLPKDRFSAERLKGVDSTLKIQPAKLEDSAVYLCASRFDGTDTQYFGPGTRLTVL.

This clonotype was recorded many times. V usage is TRBV7-8 and J usage is TRBJ2-5; D gene ambiguous. The CDR3 has 14 amino acids. The V gene's germline CDR1 is SGHVS and CDR2 FQNEAQ. V shed 2 bases and J shed 4 bases, with 11 bases lying between them. CDR3 bases: TGTGCCAGCAGCTTAAAGGGTTGGTTAGAGACCCAGTACTTC. Translated, it gives CASSLKGWLETQYF.

Comments on this clonotype: A clone one base away is much larger, so this may be a read error. The V gene is TRBV5-6, the J gene TRBJ1-2; D unclear. The CDR3 length is 15 residues. Germline V CDR1 and CDR2: SGHDT, YYEEEE. The CDR3 nucleotides are TGTGCCAGCAGCCTCGAGAGTACTGCTAACTATGGCCACACCTTC. Translation: CASSLESTANYGHTF.

This clonotype occurred many times. Written as DNA, the CDR3 is TGTGCCAGCAGCTTATCGGTGGGCCAAGAGACCCAGTACTTC. Translating gives CASSLSVGQETQYF. The chain links TRBV11-2 to TRBJ2-5, with D hard to call. The V gene's germline CDR1 is SGHAT and CDR2 FQNNGV. The CDR3 covers 14 residues. V gave up 2 bases and J gave up 1 base, with 8 bases separating them.

This clonotype was seen only a few times. The genes are TRBV6-1 and TRBJ1-5, with unresolved D. The germline V gene has CDR1 MNHNS and CDR2 SASEGT. V lost 8 bases and J lost 5, with 13 bases in between. The CDR3 has 13 residues. DNA of the CDR3: TGTGCCAGCGGGAGACAACGGGATCAGCCCCAGCATTTT. Protein product: CASGRQRDQPQHF.

This clonotype was observed a few times. The V gene is TRBV5-1, the J gene TRBJ1-4; D is undetermined. Germline values: CDR1 SGHRS, CDR2 YFSETQ. There are 13 residues in the CDR3. V was trimmed by 4 bases and J by 8 bases, leaving 12 bases between them. CDR3: CASSVRGIEKLFF. CDR3 nucleotide sequence: TGCGCCAGCAGCGTGCGAGGGATCGAAAAACTGTTTTTT.

This clonotype was picked up a small number of times. One junction end does not reproduce the germline sequence, and a read error may be involved. The chain links TRBV4-1 to TRBJ2-7, with TRBD2 identical over 10 bases. The CDR3 covers 14 residues. Germline V gene sequence: CDR1 MGHRA, CDR2 YSYEKL. The CDR3 is CASTQIAGGSQQYF. CDR3 DNA: TGCGCCAGCACCCAAATAGCGGGGGGCTCCCAGCAGTACTTC.

This chain connects TRBV15 to TRBJ2-5; D may be TRBD2 (7 bases). Germline V CDR1 and CDR2: LNHNV, YYDKDF (reference sequence). This CDR3 spans 17 amino acids. Trimming stripped 3 bases from V and 4 bases from J, with 21 bases between. DNA of the CDR3: TGTGCCACCAGCAGCTTAGCGGAGGGGGGGCGTGGAGAGACCCAGTACTTC. Its protein is CATSSLAEGGRGETQYF.

This clonotype was counted at least ten times. V gene TRBV5-1 combines with J gene TRBJ1-2, with a tentative D call TRBD1 (5 bases). CDR3 length equals 15 residues. The germline V gene has CDR1 SGHRS and CDR2 YFSETQ. The ends were cut back, 0 bases at V and 0 bases at J, with 9 bases in the middle. In DNA form, the CDR3 reads TGCGCCAGCAGCTTGGTGTCAGGGCCTAACTATGGCTACACCTTC. This encodes CASSLVSGPNYGYTF.